The present TCR beta chain was sequenced within a study of beta chain features in type 1 diabetes. Regarding the study as a whole: Type 1 diabetes patients had TCRB CDR3s that were shorter (moderately but significantly so) in all four CD4+ subsets. Any HLA-type effect on TCRB rearrangement remained unresolved here.

Of the isolated RNA, all was reverse transcribed, and so the sequenced material was expressed TCRB transcripts. Generated by immunoSEQ multiplex PCR, the TCRdb table keeps only in-frame clones and is missing some. The sample has approximately 260,000 clones; just over 20% are singletons. For this clone: Antigen unknown.

The V gene end was trimmed by 5 bases and the J gene end by 8 bases; junction bases not matched to a gene: 4. CDR3 length: 13 residues. CDR1 and CDR2 from the germline V gene are LNHDA and SQIVND (reference sequence). Each of the CD4+ naive, central memory, regulatory and stem cell-like memory populations was sorted via CD45RO/CCR7/CD25/CD127/CD95/CD27. This sequence was found in a woman aged 40 to 55 with type 1 diabetes. The J gene is TRBJ2-1, the V gene TRBV19; 9 positions agree with TRBD1. The sequenced sample was naive CD4+ T cells from blood. In DNA form, the CDR3 reads TGTGCCAGTAGTCTCCGGACAGGGGATGAGCAGTTCTTC. Translating gives CASSLRTGDEQFF.